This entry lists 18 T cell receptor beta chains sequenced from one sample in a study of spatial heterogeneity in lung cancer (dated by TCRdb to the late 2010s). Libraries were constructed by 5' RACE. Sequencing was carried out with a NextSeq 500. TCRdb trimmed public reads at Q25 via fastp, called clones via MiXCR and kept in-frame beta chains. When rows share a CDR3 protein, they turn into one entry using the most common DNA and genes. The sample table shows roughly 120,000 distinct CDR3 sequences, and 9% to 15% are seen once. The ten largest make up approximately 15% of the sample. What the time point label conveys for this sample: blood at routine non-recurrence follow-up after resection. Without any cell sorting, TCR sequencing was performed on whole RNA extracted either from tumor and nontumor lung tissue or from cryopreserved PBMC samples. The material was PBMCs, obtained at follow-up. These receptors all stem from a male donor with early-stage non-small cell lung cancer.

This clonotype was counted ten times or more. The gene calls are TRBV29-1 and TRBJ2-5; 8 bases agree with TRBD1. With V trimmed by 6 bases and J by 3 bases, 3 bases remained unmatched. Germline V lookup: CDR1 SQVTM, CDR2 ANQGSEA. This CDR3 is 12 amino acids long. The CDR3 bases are TGCAGCGTCGCGACAGGGGAAGAGACCCAGTACTTC. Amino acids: CSVATGEETQYF.

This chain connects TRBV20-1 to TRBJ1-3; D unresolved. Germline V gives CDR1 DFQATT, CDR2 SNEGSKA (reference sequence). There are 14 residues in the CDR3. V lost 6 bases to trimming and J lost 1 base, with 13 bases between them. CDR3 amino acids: CSALSVESGNTIYF. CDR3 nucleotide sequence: TGCAGTGCCCTCTCTGTGGAGTCTGGAAACACCATATATTTT.

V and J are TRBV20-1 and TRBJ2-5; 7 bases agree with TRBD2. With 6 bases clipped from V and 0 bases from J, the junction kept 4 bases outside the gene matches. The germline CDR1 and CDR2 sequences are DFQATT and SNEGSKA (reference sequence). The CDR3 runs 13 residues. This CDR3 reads CSAHGGYQETQYF. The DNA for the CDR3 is TGCAGTGCCCACGGGGGGTACCAAGAGACCCAGTACTTC.

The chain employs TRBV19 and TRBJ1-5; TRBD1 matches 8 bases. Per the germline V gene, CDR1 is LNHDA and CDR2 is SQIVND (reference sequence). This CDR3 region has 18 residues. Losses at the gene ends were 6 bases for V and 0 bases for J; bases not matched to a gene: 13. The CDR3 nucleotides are TGTGCCAGTAGCCCGGGGACAGGCCGGTTGGTTAGCAATCAGCCCCAGCATTTT. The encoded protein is CASSPGTGRLVSNQPQHF.

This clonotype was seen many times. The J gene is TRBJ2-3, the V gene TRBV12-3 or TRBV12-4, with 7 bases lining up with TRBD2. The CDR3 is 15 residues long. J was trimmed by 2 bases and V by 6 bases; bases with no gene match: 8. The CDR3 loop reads CASRDGLAATDTQYF. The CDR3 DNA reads TGTGCCAGCAGGGATGGGCTAGCGGCCACAGATACGCAGTATTTT.

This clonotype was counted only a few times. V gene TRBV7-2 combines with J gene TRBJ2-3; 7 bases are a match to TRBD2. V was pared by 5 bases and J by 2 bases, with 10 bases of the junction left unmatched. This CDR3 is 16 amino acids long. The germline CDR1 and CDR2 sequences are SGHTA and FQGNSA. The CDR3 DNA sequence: TGTGCCAGCAGCCTAGGGGCCGGGGGGTTCACAGATACGCAGTATTTT. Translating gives CASSLGAGGFTDTQYF.

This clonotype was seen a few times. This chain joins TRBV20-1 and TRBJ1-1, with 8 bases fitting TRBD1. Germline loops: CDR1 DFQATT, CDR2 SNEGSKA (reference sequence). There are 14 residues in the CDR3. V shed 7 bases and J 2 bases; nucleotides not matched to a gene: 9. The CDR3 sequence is CSGKTGGPNTEAFF. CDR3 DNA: TGCAGTGGTAAAACAGGGGGACCAAACACTGAAGCTTTCTTT.

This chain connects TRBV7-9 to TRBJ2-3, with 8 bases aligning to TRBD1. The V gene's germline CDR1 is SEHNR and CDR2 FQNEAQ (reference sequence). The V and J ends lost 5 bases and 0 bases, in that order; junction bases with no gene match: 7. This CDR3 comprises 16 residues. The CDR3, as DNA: TGTGCCAGCAGCCCTAGCCGGACAGGGAGCACAGATACGCAGTATTTT. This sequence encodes CASSPSRTGSTDTQYF.

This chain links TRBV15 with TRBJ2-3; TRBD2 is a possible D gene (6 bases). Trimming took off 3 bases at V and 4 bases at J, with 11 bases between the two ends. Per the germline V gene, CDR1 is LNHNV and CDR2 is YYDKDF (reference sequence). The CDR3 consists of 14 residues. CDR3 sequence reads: CATSSGGIADTQYF. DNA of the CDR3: TGTGCCACCAGCAGCGGGGGTATCGCAGATACGCAGTATTTT. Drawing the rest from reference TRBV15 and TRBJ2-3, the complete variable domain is DAMVIQNPRYQVTQFGKPVTLSCSQTLNHNVMYWYQQKSSQAPKLLFHYYDKDFNNEADTPDNFQSRRPNTSFCFLDIRSPGLGDTAMYLCATSSGGIADTQYFGPGTRLTVL.

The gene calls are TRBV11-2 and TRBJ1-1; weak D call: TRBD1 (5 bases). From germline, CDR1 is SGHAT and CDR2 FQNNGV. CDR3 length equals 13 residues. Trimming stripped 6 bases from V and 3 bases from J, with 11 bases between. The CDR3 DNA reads TGTGCCAGCAGACCCGACAGAGACACTGAAGCTTTCTTT. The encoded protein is CASRPDRDTEAFF.

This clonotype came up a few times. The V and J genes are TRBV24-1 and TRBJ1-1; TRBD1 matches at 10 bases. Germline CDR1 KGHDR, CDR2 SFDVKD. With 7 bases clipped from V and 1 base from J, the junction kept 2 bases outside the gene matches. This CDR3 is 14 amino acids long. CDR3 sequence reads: CATRGTGANTEAFF. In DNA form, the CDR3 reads TGTGCCACCAGGGGGACAGGGGCGAACACTGAAGCTTTCTTT.

The chain's CDR3 is CSARLGGPEQYF. The DNA for the CDR3 is TGCAGTGCTAGGTTGGGGGGCCCGGAGCAGTACTTC. The V call is TRBV20-1, the J call TRBJ2-7, with D perhaps assigned TRBD1 or TRBD2 (6 bases each). Germline lookup yields CDR1 DFQATT and CDR2 SNEGSKA (reference sequence). The length of the CDR3 is 12 residues. Trimming removed 3 bases at V and 7 bases at J, with 13 bases between.

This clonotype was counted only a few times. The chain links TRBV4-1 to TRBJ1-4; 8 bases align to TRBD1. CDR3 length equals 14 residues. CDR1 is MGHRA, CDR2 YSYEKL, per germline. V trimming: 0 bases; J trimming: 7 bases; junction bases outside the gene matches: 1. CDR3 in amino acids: CASSQDRGREKLFF. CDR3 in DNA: TGCGCCAGCAGCCAAGACAGGGGGCGTGAAAAACTGTTTTTT.

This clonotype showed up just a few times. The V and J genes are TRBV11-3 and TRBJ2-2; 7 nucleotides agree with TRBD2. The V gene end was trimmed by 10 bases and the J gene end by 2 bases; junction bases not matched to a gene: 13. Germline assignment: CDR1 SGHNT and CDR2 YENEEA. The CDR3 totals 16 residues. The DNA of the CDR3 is TGTGCCACCGGGGTCGGGGGGACTTTAAACACCGGGGAGCTGTTTTTT. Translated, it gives CATGVGGTLNTGELFF.

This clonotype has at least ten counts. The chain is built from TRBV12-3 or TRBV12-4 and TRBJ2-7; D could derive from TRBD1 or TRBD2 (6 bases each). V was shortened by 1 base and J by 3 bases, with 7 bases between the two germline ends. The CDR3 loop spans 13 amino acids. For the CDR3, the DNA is TGTGCCAGCAGTTTAGAGGGGGGCTACGAGCAGTACTTC. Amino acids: CASSLEGGYEQYF.

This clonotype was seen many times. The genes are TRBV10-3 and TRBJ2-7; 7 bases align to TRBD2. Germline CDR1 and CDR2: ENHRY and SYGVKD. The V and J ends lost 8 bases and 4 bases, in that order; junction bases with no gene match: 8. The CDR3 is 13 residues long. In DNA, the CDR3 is TGTGCCATCGGGGCGGGGGTCATGTACGAGCAGTACTTC. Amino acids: CAIGAGVMYEQYF.

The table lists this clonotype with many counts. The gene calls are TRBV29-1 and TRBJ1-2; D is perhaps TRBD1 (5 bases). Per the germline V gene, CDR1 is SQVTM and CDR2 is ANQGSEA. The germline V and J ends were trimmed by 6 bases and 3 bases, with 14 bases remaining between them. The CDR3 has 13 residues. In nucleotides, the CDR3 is TGCAGCGTCATCCCGGGACGCTACTATGGCTACACCTTC. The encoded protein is CSVIPGRYYGYTF.

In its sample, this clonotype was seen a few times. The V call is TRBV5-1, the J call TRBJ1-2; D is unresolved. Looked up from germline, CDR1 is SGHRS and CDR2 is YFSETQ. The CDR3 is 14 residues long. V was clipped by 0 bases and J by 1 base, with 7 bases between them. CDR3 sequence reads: CASSLDHNNYGYTF. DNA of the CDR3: TGCGCCAGCAGCTTGGATCATAATAACTATGGCTACACCTTC.